This TCR beta chain was identified during a study of preoperative IRX-2 immunotherapy in early breast cancer. Some clones are missing from TCRdb's copy, which holds only in-frame ones; the method was immunoSEQ multiplex PCR. The sample has more than 20,000 clones; 65% to 85% are singletons. Indicated treatment: preoperative locoregional IRX-2 cytokine immunotherapy. Samples came from a phase Ib trial of preoperative locoregional IRX-2 cytokine immunotherapy. This specimen consisted of lymph node tissue, obtained before IRX-2 immunotherapy. This TCR came from a human donor with breast cancer.

The CDR3 sequence is CASSFPGLAGGDTGELFF. The CDR3 DNA follows: TGTGCCAGCAGTTTCCCGGGACTAGCGGGGGGGGACACCGGGGAGCTGTTTTTT. The J gene is TRBJ2-2, the V gene TRBV28, with 16 bases lining up with TRBD2. The CDR3 totals 18 residues. CDR1 and CDR2 (germline): MDHEN, SYDVKM. Losses at the gene ends were 3 bases for V and 3 bases for J; bases not matched to a gene: 4.